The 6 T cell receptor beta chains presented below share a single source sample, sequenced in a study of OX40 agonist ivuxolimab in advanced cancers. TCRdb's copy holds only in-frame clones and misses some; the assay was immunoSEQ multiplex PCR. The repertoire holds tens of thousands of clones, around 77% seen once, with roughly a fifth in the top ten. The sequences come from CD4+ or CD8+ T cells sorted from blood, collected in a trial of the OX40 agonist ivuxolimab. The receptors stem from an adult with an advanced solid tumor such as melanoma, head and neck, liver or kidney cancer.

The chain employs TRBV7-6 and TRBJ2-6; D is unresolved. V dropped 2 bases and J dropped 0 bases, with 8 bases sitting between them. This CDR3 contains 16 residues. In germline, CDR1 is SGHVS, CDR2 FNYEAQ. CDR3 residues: CASSLSRDSGANVLTF. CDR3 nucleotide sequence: TGTGCCAGCAGCTTATCCCGAGACTCTGGGGCCAACGTCCTGACTTTC.

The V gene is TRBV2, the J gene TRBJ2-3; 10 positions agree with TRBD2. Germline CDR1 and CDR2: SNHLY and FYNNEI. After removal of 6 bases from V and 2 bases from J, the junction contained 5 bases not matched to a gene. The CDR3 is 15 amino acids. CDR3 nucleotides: TGTGCCAGCAGCAGACTAGCGGGCACCACAGATACGCAGTATTTT. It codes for CASSRLAGTTDTQYF. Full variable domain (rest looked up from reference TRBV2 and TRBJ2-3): EPEVTQTPSHQVTQMGQEVILRCVPISNHLYFYWYRQILGQKVEFLVSFYNNEISEKSEIFDDQFSVERPDGSNFTLKIRSTKLEDSAMYFCASSRLAGTTDTQYFGPGTRLTVL.

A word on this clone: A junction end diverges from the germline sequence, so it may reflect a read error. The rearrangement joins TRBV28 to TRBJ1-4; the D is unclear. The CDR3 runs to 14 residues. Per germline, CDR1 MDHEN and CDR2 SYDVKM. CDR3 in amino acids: CASSLFQVNEKLFF. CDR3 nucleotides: TGTGCCAGCAGCTTATTCCAGGTTAATGAAAAACTGTTTTTT.

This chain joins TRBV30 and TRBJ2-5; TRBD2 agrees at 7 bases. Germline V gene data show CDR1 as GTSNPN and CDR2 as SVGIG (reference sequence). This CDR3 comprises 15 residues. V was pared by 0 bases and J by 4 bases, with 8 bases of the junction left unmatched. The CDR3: CAWSVWAGRGETQYF. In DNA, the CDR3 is TGTGCCTGGAGTGTTTGGGCGGGGAGGGGAGAGACCCAGTACTTC.

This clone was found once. CDR3 sequence (DNA): TGTGCCAGCAGCTTAGAACCGGGCCAAGAGACCCAGTACTTC. Translating it yields CASSLEPGQETQYF. This chain joins TRBV7-6 and TRBJ2-5, with no clear D. The CDR3 is 14 amino acids. Looked up from germline, CDR1 is SGHVS and CDR2 is FNYEAQ. V dropped 1 base and J dropped 1 base, with 7 bases sitting between them. The variable domain in full, completed from reference TRBV7-6 and TRBJ2-5, reads GAGVSQSPRYKVTKRGQDVALRCDPISGHVSLYWYRQALGQGPEFLTYFNYEAQQDKSGLPNDRFSAERPEGSISTLTIQRTEQRDSAMYRCASSLEPGQETQYFGPGTRLLVL.

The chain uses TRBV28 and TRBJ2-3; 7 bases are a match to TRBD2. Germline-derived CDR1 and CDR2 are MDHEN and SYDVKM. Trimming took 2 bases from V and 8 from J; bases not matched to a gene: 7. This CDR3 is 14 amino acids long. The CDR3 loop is CASSLRGRAVTQYF. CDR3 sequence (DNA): TGTGCCAGCAGTTTACGGGGGAGGGCCGTTACGCAGTATTTT. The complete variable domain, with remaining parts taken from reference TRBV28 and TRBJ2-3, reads DVKVTQSSRYLVKRTGEKVFLECVQDMDHENMFWYRQDPGLGLRLIYFSYDVKMKEKGDIPEGYSVSREKKERFSLILESASTNQTSMYLCASSLRGRAVTQYFGPGTRLTVL.